The present TCR beta chain was sequenced within a study of blood T cell repertoires in COVID-19. Overall study: The samples span acute and convalescent COVID-19 from the United States, Italy and Spain. Nucleic acid was either cDNA or gDNA, and it came from T cells, B-cell-depleted T cells, or PBMCs.

CDR1 and CDR2 (germline): SGHNT, YYREEE (reference sequence). Trimming cost V 4 bases and J 6 bases; bases outside gene matches: 7. The CDR3 is made up of 15 amino acids. Original analysis: Amplified reference gene primers provided the basis for estimating nucleated cell counts. Profiling relied on immunoSEQ multiplex PCR, and the TCRdb table lists in-frame clones only, not all of them. The D gene and trimming were derived from the DNA, and the V and J assignments and clone size from that table. Counted here are roughly 70,000 clones, about 85% occurring once; the ten biggest clones make up 3.9%. J is TRBJ2-1 and V is TRBV5-4; 10 bases align to TRBD2. The material sequenced was peripheral blood. This TCR was recovered from a man in his 70s with active COVID-19. The CDR3 nucleotides are TGTGCCAGCAGCCCCCGACTAGCGGGCGGCAATGAGCAGTTCTTC. This translates into CASSPRLAGGNEQFF. Drawing the rest from reference TRBV5-4 and TRBJ2-1, the complete variable domain is ETGVTQSPTHLIKTRGQQVTLRCSSQSGHNTVSWYQQALGQGPQFIFQYYREEENGRGNFPPRFSGLQFPNYSSELNVNALELDDSALYLCASSPRLAGGNEQFFGPGTRLTVL.